These T cell receptor beta chains were read from a single sample in a study of blood T cell repertoires in COVID-19. The repertoire was sequenced with immunoSEQ multiplex PCR; TCRdb's copy has only in-frame clones and lacks some. Counted here are about 400,000 clones, approximately 86% occurring once; the ten biggest clones make up 2% to 2.5%. The sample consisted of PBMCs or T cells enriched from blood (not recorded which). The receptors derive from a woman aged 35 to 49 with acute COVID-19. CDR3s include the opening cysteine and the closing phenylalanine or tryptophan. A D gene is named only where the DNA matches it firmly. Clone size, where shown, is once, few, many, or a class for clones that have expanded.

size	V	D	J	DNA	CDR3
-	TRBV12-5	-	TRBJ2-1	TGTGCTAGTGGTTTGAGTTCTATCAATGAGCAGTTCTTC	CASGLSSINEQFF
-	TRBV5-8	TRBD1	TRBJ1-5	TGTGCCAGCAGCTTGGCCAGGGGGTTAGGACAGCCCCAGCATTTT	CASSLARGLGQPQHF
-	TRBV30	-	TRBJ2-7	TGTGCCTGGAGTCCTGACCAGGGTGGGGCCTACGAGCAGTACTTC	CAWSPDQGGAYEQYF
-	TRBV24-1	-	TRBJ1-2	TGTGCCACCCCTTGGGTCGGTCCGGGGTTTGGGGGCACAAACTATGGCTACACCTTC	CATPWVGPGFGGTNYGYTF
-	TRBV5-1	TRBD2	TRBJ2-3	TGCGCCAGCAGCTTGGTCCTAGCGGGGAGCACAGATACGCAGTATTTT	CASSLVLAGSTDTQYF
-	TRBV30	-	TRBJ1-5	TGTGCCTGGAGTGCCGAAACTTATCAGCCCCAGCATTTT	CAWSAETYQPQHF
-	TRBV2	-	TRBJ2-1	TGTGCCAGCAGCGCGCGGAGCTCCTACAATGAGCAGTTCTTC	CASSARSSYNEQFF
few	TRBV2	TRBD1	TRBJ2-2	TGTGCCAGCAGTTCACAGGGGCCGAACACCGGGGAGCTGTTTTTT	CASSSQGPNTGELFF
-	TRBV7-2	-	TRBJ2-7	TGTGCCAGCAGCTTAGGTAGCATAGGGGTGGACGAGCAGTACTTC	CASSLGSIGVDEQYF
-	TRBV7-2	TRBD2	TRBJ2-7	TGTGCCAGCAGCTTAGTGAGGATTTGGGAGCGGGGCTACGAGCAGTACTTC	CASSLVRIWERGYEQYF
-	TRBV10-3	TRBD2	TRBJ2-1	TGTGCCATCGGACGACTAGCAACTGGGGGGAATGAGCAGTTCTTC	CAIGRLATGGNEQFF
-	TRBV11-3	TRBD2	TRBJ2-1	TGTGCCAGCAGCTTAGGTCCAGCGGGGCCCGGCTACAATGAGCAGTTCTTC	CASSLGPAGPGYNEQFF
-	TRBV7-8	-	TRBJ1-4	TGTGCCAGCAGCTCCGTGTTATTCGTTGAAAAACTGTTTTTT	CASSSVLFVEKLFF
-	TRBV7-6	TRBD1	TRBJ1-1	TGTGCCAGCAGCATAGTGACAGGGGCCCTAGACACTGAAGCTTTCTTT	CASSIVTGALDTEAFF
-	TRBV6-1	-	TRBJ2-7	TGTGCCAGCAGTGAAGCCTGGTACTCTACCTACGAGCAGTACTTC	CASSEAWYSTYEQYF
-	TRBV19	-	TRBJ1-2	TGTGCCAGTAGTATAGAGCAGGACTATGGCTACACCTTC	CASSIEQDYGYTF
-	TRBV5-1	-	TRBJ1-1	TGCGCCAGCAGGTTCAGTGACAGCACTGAAGCTTTCTTT	CASRFSDSTEAFF
-	TRBV20-1	TRBD1	TRBJ2-7	TGCAGTGCTAGTAACGGGGGACAGGGGAGGTACGAGCAGTACTTC	CSASNGGQGRYEQYF
-	TRBV20-1	-	TRBJ1-2	TGCAGTGCTAGTCCGGGGTTAGGCTACACCTTC	CSASPGLGYTF
-	TRBV5-6	-	TRBJ1-5	TGTGCCAGCAGCTTTACGACCCCAGGTGGCAATCAGCCCCAGCATTTT	CASSFTTPGGNQPQHF
-	TRBV29-1	-	TRBJ2-7	TGCAGCGTTGAAGATCCGGGTAGGATGCAGTACTTC	CSVEDPGRMQYF